The count of the clone carrying this TCR beta chain is one. What it binds is not known. This record belongs to a study of shared clonotypes between healthy human individuals. Generated by immunoSEQ multiplex PCR, the TCRdb table keeps only in-frame clones and is missing some. The sample has over 1.4 million clones; 95% to 97% are singletons. Study-wide findings and caveats: Some naive CD4 clonotypes, 5% to 5.5%, turned up in common across several donors. Inspection by rarefaction showed sorted-subset sequencing to be incomplete despite large depth.

Germline CDR1 and CDR2: MNHNS and SASEGT. The CDR3 runs 16 residues. Germline trimming cut 2 bases from V and 9 bases from J; bases unmatched to any gene: 13. Specimen: naive CD4+ T cells sorted from blood. Stated subset: CD45RA+ positively selected. The rearrangement links TRBV6-1 to TRBJ2-7; TRBD2 agrees at 10 bases. The sequence came from a man aged 30 to 45 in good health. This CDR3 reads CASSEIPGLALRGQYF. DNA of the CDR3: TGTGCCAGCAGTGAAATACCGGGACTAGCGCTGCGGGGGCAGTACTTC.